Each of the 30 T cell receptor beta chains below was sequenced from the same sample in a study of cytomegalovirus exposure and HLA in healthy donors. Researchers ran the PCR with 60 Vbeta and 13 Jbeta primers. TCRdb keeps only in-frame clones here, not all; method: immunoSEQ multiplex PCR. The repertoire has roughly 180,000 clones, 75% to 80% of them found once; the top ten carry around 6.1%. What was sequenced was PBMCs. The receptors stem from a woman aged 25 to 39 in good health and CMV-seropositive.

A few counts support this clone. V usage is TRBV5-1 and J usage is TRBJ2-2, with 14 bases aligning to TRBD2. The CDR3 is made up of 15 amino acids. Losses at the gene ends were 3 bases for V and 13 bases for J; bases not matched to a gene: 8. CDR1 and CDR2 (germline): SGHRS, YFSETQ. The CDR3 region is CASSSGLAGEFWLFF. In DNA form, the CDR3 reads TGCGCCAGCAGCTCGGGACTAGCGGGAGAATTTTGGCTGTTTTTT.

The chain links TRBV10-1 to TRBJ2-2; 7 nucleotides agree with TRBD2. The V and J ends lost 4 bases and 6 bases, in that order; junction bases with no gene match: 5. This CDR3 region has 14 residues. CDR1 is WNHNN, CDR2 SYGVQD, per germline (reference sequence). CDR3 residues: CASSGLREPGELFF. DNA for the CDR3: TGCGCCAGCAGTGGTTTGCGGGAGCCCGGGGAGCTGTTTTTT.

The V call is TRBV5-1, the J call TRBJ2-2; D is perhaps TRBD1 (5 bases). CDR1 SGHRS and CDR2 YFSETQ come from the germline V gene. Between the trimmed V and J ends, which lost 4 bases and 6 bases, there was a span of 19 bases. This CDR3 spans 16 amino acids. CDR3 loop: CASSGLGRGNAGELFF. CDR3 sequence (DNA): TGCGCCAGCAGCGGCCTGGGAAGGGGCAACGCCGGGGAGCTGTTTTTT.

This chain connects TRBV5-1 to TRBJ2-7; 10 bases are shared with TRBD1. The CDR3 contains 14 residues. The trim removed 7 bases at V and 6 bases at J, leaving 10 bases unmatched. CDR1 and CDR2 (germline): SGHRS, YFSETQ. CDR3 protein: CASSLRQGAGEQYF. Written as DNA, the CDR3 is TGCGCCAGCTCGCTGAGACAGGGGGCAGGCGAGCAGTACTTC.

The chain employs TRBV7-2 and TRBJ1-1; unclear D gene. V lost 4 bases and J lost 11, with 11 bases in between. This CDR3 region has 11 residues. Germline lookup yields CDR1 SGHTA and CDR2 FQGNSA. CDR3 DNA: TGTGCCAGCAGCTCCTCCGGAGGGGCTTTCTTT. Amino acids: CASSSSGGAFF.

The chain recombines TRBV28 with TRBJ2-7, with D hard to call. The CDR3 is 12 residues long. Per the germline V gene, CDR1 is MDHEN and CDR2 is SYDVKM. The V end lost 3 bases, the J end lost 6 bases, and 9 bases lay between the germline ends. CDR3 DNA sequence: TGTGCCAGCAGTTTGAGTCTTCGCGAGCAGTACTTC. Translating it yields CASSLSLREQYF.

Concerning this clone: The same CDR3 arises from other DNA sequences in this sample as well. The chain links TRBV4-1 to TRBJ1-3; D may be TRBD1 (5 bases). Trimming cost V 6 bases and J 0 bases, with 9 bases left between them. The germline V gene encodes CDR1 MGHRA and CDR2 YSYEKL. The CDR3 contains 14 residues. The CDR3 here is CASSYDSSGNTIYF. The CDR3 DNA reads TGCGCCAGCAGTTATGACAGCTCTGGAAACACCATATATTTT.

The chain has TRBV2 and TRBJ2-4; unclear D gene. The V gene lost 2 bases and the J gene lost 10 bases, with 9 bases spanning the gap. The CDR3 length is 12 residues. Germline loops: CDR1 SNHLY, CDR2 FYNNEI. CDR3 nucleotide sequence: TGTGCCAGCAGTGAACTACCGAATATTCAGTACTTC. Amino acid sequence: CASSELPNIQYF.

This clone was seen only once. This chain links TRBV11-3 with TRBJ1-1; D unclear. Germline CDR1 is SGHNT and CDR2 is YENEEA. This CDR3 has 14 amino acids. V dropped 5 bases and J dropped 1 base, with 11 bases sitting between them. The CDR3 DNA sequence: TGTGCCAGCAGCCGATCTAGAGGGAACACTGAAGCTTTCTTT. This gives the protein CASSRSRGNTEAFF.

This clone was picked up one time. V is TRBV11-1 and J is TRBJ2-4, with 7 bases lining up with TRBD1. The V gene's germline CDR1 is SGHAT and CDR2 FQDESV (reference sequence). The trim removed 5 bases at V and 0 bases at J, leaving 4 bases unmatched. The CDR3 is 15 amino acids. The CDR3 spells CASSRGQLAKNIQYF. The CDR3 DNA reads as TGTGCCAGCAGCCGGGGACAGCTAGCCAAAAACATTCAGTACTTC.

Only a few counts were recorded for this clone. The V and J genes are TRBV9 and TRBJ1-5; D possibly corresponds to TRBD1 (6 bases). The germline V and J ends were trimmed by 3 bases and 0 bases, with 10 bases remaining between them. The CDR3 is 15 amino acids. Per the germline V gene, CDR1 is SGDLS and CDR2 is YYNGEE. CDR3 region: CASSALDSSNQPQHF. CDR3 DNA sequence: TGTGCCAGCAGCGCCTTGGACAGTAGCAATCAGCCCCAGCATTTT.

In DNA form, the CDR3 reads TGTGCCAGCACCCAAAGGGGGCCGAACACTGAAGCTTTCTTT. Translated: CASTQRGPNTEAFF. The genes are TRBV27 and TRBJ1-1; TRBD1 aligns across 7 bases. The V gene end was trimmed by 7 bases and the J gene end by 1 base; junction bases not matched to a gene: 6. The CDR3 sequence is 14 residues long. From germline, CDR1 is MNHEY and CDR2 SMNVEV (reference sequence).

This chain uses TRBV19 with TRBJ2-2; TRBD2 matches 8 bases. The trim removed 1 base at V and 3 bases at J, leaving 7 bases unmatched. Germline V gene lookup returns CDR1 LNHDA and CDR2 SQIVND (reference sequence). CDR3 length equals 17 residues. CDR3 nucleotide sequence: TGTGCCAGTAGTATAGCCGCGGGGGGCGTTTACACCGGGGAGCTGTTTTTT. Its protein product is CASSIAAGGVYTGELFF.

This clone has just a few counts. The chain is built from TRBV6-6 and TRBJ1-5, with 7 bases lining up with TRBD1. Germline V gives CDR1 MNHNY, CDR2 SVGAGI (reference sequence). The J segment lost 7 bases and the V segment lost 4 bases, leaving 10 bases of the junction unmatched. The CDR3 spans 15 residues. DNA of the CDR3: TGTGCCAGCAGTTTAAAACAGGGGCTGAAACAGCCCCAGCATTTT. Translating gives CASSLKQGLKQPQHF.

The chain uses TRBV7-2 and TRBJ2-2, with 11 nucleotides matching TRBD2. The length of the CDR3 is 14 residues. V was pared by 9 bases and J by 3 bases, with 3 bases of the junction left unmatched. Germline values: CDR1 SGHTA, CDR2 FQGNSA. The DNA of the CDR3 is TGTGCCAGTGCTAGCGGGGGGTACACCGGGGAGCTGTTTTTT. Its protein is CASASGGYTGELFF.

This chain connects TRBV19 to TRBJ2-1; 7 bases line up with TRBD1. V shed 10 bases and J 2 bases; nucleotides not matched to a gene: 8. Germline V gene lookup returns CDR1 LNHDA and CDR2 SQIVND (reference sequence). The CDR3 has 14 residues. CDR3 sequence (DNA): TGTGCCACTACCCGGACAGGACCCTACAATGAGCAGTTCTTC. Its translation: CATTRTGPYNEQFF.

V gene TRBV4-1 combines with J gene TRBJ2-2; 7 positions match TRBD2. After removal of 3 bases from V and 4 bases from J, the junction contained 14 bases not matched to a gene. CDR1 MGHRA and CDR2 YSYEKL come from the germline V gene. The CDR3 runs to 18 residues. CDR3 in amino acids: CASSQRAGNRRSTGELFF. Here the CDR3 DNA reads TGCGCCAGCAGCCAGCGAGCGGGAAATCGTCGTAGCACCGGGGAGCTGTTTTTT.

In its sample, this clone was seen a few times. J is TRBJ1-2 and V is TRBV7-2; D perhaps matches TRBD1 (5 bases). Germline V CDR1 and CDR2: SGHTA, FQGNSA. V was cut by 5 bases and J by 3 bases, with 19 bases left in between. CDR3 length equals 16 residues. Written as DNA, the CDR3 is TGTGCCAGCAGCCCCCGACCGACAGACCTGTACTATGGCTACACCTTC. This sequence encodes CASSPRPTDLYYGYTF. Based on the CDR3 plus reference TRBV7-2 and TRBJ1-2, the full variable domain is GAGVSQSPSNKVTEKGKDVELRCDPISGHTALYWYRQSLGQGLEFLIYFQGNSAPDKSGLPSDRFSAERTGGSVSTLTIQRTQQEDSAVYLCASSPRPTDLYYGYTFGSGTRLTVV.

CDR3 protein: CASSESLNSPLHF. The CDR3 bases are TGCGCCAGCAGTGAATCCCTCAATTCACCCCTCCACTTT. This chain links TRBV10-2 with TRBJ1-6, with D unclear. V lost 3 bases, J lost 7 bases, and 7 bases lay in between. The germline V gene has CDR1 WSHSY and CDR2 SAAADI. The CDR3 extends over 13 amino acids.

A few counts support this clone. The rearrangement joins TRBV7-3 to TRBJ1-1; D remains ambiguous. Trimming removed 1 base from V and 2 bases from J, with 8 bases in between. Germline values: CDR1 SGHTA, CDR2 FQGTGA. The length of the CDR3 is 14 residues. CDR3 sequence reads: CASSLIGSNTEAFF. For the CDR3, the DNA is TGTGCCAGCAGCTTAATAGGGAGTAACACTGAAGCTTTCTTT. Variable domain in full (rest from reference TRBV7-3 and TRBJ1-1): GAGVSQTPSNKVTEKGKYVELRCDPISGHTALYWYRQSLGQGPEFLIYFQGTGAADDSGLPNDRFFAVRPEGSVSTLKIQRTERGDSAVYLCASSLIGSNTEAFFGQGTRLTVV.

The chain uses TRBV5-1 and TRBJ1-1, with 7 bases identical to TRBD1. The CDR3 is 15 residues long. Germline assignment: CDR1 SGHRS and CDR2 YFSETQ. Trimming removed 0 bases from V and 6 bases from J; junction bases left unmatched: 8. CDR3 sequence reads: CASSLGIQGIAEAFF. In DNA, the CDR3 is TGCGCCAGCAGCTTGGGGATACAGGGGATTGCTGAAGCTTTCTTT.

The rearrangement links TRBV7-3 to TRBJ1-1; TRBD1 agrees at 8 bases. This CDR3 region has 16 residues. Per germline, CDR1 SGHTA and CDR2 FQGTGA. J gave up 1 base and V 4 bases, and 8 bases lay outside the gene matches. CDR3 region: CASSSRTGLGNTEAFF. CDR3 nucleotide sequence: TGTGCCAGCAGCTCCCGGACAGGGTTAGGGAACACTGAAGCTTTCTTT.

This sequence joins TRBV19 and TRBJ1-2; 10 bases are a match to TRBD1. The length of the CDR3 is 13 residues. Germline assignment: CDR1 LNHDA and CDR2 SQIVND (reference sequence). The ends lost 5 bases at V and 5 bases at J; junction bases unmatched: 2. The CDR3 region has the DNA TGTGCCAGTAGTGGGGACAGGGGTTATGGCTACACCTTC. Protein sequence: CASSGDRGYGYTF.

The DNA for the CDR3 is TGTGCCAGCTCACCTGGCACGAACGAGCAGTACTTC. Its translation: CASSPGTNEQYF. The chain links TRBV18 to TRBJ2-7, with unresolved D. This CDR3 is built from 12 residues. CDR1 and CDR2 (germline): KGHSH, LQKENI. V lost 3 bases, J lost 5 bases, and 8 bases lay in between.

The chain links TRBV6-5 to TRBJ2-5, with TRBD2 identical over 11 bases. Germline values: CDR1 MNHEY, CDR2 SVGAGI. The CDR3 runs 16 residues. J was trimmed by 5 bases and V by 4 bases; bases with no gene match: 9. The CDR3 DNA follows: TGTGCCAGCAGTTCCCGGACTAGCGGGCCCCCTGAGACCCAGTACTTC. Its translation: CASSSRTSGPPETQYF.

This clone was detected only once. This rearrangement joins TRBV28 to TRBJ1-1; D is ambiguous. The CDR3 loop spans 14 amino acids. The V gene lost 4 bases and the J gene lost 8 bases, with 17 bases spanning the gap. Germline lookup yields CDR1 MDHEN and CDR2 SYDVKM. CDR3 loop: CASSWDLSGIEAFF. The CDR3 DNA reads TGTGCCAGCAGTTGGGATTTATCGGGGATAGAAGCTTTCTTT.

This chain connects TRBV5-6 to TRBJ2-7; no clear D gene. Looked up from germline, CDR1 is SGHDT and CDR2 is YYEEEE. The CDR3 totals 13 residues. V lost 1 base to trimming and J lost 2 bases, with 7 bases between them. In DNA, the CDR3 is TGTGCCAGCAGCTTGACATTTACCTACGAGCAGTACTTC. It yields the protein CASSLTFTYEQYF.

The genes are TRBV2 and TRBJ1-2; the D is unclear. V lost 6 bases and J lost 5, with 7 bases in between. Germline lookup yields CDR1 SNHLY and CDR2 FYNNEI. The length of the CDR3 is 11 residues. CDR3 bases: TGTGCCAGCAGAACTTTTTATGGCTACACCTTC. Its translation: CASRTFYGYTF.

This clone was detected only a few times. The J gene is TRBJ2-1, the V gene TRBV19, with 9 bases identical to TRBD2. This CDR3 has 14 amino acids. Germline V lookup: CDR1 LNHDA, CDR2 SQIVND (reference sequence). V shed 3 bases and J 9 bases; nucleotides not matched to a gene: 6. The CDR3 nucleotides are TGTGCCAGTAGTATTTTTAGCGGGAGCGGTGAGCAGTTCTTC. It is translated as CASSIFSGSGEQFF. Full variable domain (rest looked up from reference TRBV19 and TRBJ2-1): DGGITQSPKYLFRKEGQNVTLSCEQNLNHDAMYWYRQDPGQGLRLIYYSQIVNDFQKGDIAEGYSVSREKKESFPLTVTSAQKNPTAFYLCASSIFSGSGEQFFGPGTRLTVL.

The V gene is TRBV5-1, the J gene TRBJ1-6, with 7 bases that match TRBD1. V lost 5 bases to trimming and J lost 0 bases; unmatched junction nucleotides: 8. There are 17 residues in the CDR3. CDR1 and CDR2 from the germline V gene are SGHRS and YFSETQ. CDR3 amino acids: CASSLGQVSSYNSPLHF. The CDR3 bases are TGCGCCAGCAGTCTAGGACAGGTCAGCTCCTATAATTCACCCCTCCACTTT.